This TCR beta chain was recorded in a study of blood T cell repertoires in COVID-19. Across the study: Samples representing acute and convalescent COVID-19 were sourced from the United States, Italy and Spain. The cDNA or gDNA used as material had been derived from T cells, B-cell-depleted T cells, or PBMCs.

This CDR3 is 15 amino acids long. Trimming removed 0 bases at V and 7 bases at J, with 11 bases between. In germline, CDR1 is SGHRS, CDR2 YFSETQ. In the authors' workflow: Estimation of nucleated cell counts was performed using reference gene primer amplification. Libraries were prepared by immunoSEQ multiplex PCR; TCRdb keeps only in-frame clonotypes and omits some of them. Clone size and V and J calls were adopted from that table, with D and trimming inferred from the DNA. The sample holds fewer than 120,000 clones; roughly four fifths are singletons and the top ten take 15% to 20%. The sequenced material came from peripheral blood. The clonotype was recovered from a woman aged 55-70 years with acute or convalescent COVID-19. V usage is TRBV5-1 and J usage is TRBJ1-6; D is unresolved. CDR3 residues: CASSLAAVPNSPLHF. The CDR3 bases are TGCGCCAGCAGCTTGGCCGCAGTTCCAAATTCACCCCTCCACTTT.